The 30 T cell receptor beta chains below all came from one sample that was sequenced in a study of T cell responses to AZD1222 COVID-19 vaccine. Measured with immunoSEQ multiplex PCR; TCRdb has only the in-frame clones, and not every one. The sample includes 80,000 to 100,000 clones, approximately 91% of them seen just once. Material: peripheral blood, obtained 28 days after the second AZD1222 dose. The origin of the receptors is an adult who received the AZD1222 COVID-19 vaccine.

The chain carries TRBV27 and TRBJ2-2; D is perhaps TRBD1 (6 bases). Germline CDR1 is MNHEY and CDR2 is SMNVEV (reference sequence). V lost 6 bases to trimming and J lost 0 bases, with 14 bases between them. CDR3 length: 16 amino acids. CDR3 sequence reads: CASRDSLLSNTGELFF. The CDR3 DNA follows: TGTGCCAGCAGGGACAGTCTCCTATCGAACACCGGGGAGCTGTTTTTT.

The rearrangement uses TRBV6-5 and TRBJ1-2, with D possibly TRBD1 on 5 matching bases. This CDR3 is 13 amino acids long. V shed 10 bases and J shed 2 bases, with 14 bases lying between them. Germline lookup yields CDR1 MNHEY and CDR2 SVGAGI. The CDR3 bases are TGTGCCATTTCCCCGGGGGGGAACTATGGCTACACCTTC. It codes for CAISPGGNYGYTF.

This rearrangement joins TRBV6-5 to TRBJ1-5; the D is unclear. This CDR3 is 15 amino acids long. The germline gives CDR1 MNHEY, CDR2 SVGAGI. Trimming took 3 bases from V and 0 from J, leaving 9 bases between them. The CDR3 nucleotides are TGTGCCAGCAGTTATTCGGCGTATAGCAATCAGCCCCAGCATTTT. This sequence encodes CASSYSAYSNQPQHF.

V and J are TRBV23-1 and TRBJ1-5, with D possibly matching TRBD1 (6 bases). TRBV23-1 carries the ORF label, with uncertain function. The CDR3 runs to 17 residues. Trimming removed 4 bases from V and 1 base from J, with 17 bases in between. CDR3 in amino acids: CASSLGTPGLSNQPQHF. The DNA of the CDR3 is TGCGCCAGCAGTCTCGGGACACCGGGCTTAAGCAATCAGCCCCAGCATTTT.

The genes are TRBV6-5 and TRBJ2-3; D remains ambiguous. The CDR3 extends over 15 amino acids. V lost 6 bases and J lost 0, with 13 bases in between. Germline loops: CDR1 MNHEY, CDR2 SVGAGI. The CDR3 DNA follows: TGTGCCAGCAGGGTCCGGAGAGTTAGCACAGATACGCAGTATTTT. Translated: CASRVRRVSTDTQYF.

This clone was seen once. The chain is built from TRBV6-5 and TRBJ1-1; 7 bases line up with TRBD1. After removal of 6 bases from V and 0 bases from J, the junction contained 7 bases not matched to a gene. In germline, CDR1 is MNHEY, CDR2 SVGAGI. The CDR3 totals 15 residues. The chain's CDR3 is CASSPPGQMNTEAFF. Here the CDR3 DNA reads TGTGCCAGCAGCCCCCCGGGACAGATGAACACTGAAGCTTTCTTT.

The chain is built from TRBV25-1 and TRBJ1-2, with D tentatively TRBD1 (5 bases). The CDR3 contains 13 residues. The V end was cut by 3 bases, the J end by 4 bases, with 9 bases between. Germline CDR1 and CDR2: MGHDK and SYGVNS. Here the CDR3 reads CASSDRGSYGYTF. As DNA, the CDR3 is TGTGCCAGCAGTGATCGGGGGTCCTATGGCTACACCTTC.

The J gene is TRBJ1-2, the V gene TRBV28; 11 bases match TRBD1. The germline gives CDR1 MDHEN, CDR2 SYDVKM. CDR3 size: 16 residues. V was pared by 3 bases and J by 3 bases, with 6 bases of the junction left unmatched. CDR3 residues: CASSLAGTGGDYGYTF. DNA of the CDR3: TGTGCCAGCAGTTTGGCCGGGACAGGGGGTGACTATGGCTACACCTTC.

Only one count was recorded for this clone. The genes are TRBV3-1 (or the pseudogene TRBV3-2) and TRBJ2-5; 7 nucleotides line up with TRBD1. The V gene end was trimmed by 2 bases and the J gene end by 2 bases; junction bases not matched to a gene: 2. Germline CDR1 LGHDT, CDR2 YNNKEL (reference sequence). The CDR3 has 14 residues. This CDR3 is CASSQRDRQETQYF. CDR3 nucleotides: TGTGCCAGCAGCCAACGGGACAGACAAGAGACCCAGTACTTC.

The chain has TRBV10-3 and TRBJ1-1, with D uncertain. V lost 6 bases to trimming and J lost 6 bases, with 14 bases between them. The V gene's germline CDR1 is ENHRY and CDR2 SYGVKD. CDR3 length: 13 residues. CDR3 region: CAIRSDKLAEAFF. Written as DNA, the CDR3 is TGTGCCATCAGAAGCGACAAACTGGCTGAAGCTTTCTTT.

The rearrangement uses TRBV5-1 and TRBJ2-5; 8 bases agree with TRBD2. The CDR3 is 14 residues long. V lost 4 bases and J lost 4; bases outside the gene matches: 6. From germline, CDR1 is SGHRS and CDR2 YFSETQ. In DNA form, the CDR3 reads TGCGCCAGCAGCATCCGGACTAGCATAGAGACCCAGTACTTC. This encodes CASSIRTSIETQYF.

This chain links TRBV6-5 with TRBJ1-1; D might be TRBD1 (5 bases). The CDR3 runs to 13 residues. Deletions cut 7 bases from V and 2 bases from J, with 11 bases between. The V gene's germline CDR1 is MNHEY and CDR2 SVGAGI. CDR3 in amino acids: CASKYRTNTEAFF. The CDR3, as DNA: TGTGCCAGCAAGTACAGGACTAACACTGAAGCTTTCTTT.

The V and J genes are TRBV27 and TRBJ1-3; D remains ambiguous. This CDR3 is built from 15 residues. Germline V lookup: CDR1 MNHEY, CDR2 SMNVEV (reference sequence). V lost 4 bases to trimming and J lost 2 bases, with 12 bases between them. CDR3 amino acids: CASSSSHIPGNTIYF. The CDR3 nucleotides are TGTGCCAGCAGTTCATCTCATATTCCTGGAAACACCATATATTTT.

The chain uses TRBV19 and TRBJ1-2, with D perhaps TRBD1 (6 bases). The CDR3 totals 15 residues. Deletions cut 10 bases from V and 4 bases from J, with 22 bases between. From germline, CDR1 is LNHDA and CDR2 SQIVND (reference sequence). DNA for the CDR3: TGTGCCACTACTGACAGGTTTGCCGCTAGCTATGGCTACACCTTC. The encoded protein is CATTDRFAASYGYTF.

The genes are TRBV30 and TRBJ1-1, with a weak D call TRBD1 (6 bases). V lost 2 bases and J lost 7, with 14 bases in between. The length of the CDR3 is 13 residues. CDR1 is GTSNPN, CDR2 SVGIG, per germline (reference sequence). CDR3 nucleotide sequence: TGTGCCTGGAGTCTCCAGGGGCGACTTGAAGCTTTCTTT. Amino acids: CAWSLQGRLEAFF.

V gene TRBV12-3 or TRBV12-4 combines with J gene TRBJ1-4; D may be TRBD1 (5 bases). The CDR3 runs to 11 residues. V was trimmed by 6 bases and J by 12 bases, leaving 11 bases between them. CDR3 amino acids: CASRSGTQLFF. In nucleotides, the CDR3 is TGTGCCAGCAGGTCCGGGACGCAACTGTTTTTT.

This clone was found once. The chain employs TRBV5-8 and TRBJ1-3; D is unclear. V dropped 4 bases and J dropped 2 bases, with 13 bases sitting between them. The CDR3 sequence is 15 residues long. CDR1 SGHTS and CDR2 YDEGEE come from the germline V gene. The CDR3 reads CASSEGVTPGNTIYF. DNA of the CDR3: TGTGCCAGCAGCGAAGGCGTTACCCCTGGAAACACCATATATTTT.

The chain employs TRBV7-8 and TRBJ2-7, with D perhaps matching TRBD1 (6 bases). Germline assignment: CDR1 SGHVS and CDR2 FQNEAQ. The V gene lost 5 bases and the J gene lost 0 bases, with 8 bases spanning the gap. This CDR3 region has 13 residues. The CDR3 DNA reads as TGTGCCAGCAGCGGACAGTTCTCCTACGAGCAGTACTTC. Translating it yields CASSGQFSYEQYF.

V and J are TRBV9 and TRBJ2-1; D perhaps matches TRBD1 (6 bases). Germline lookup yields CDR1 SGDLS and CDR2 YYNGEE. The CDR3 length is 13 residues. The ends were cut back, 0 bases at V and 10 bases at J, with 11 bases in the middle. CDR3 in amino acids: CASSVGQGKEQFF. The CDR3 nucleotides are TGTGCCAGCAGCGTAGGCCAGGGGAAGGAGCAGTTCTTC.

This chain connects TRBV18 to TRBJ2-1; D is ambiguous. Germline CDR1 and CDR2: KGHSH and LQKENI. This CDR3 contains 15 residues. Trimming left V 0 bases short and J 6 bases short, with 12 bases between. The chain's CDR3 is CASSPPGGRTNEQFF. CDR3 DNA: TGTGCCAGCTCACCACCTGGCGGACGGACCAATGAGCAGTTCTTC.

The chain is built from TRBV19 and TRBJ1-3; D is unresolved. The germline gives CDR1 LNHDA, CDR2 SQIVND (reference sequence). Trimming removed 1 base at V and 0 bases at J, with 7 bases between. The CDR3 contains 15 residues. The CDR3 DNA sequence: TGTGCCAGTAGTATAGGTCAGGACTCTGGAAACACCATATATTTT. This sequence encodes CASSIGQDSGNTIYF.

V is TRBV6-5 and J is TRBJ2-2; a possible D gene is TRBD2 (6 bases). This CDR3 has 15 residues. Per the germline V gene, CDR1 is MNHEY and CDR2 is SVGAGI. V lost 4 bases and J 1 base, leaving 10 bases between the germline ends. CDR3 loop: CASSWGSGNTGELFF. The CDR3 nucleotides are TGTGCCAGCAGTTGGGGTAGCGGGAACACCGGGGAGCTGTTTTTT.

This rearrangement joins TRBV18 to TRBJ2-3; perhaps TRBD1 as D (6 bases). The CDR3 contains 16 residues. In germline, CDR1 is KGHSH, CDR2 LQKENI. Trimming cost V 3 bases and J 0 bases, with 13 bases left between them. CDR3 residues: CASSPQGSPSTDTQYF. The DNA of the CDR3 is TGTGCCAGCTCACCGCAGGGGTCACCTAGCACAGATACGCAGTATTTT.

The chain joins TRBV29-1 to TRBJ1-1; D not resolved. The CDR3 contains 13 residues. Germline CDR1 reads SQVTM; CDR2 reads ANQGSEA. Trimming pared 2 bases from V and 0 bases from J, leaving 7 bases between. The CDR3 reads CSVERSMNTEAFF. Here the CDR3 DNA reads TGCAGCGTTGAACGGAGCATGAACACTGAAGCTTTCTTT.

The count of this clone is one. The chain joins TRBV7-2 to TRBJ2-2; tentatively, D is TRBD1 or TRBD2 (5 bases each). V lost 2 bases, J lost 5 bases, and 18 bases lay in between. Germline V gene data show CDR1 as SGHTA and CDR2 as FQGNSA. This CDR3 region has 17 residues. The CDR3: CASSLRWILAGTGELFF. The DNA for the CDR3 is TGTGCCAGCAGCTTAAGGTGGATTCTAGCAGGGACCGGGGAGCTGTTTTTT.

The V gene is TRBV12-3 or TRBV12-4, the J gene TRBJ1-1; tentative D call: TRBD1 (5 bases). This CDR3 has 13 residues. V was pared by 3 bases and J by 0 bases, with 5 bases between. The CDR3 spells CASSLGLNTEAFF. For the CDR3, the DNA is TGTGCCAGCAGTTTGGGGCTGAACACTGAAGCTTTCTTT.

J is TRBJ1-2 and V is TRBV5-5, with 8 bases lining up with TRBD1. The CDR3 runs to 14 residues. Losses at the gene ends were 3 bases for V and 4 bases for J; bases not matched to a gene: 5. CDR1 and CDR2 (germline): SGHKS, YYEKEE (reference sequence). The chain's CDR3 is CASSYGQGLYGYTF. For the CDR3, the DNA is TGTGCCAGCAGCTACGGACAGGGACTCTATGGCTACACCTTC.

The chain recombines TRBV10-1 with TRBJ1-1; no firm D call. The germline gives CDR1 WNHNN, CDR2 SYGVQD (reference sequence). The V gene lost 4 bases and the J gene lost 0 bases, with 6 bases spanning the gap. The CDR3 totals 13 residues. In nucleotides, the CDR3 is TGCGCCAGCAGTGGGGATTTGAACACTGAAGCTTTCTTT. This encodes CASSGDLNTEAFF.

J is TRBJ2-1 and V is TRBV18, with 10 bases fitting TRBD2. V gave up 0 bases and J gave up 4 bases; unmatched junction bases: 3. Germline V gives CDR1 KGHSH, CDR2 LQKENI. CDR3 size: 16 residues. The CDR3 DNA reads TGTGCCAGCTCACCACCTAGCGGGGGGAAGTACAATGAGCAGTTCTTC. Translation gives CASSPPSGGKYNEQFF.

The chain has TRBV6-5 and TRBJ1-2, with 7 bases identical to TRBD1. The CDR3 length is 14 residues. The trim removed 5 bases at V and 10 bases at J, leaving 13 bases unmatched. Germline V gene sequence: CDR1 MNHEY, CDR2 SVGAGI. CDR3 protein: CASSPAARQGPYTF. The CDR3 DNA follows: TGTGCCAGCAGTCCCGCGGCGAGACAGGGTCCCTACACCTTC.